This T cell receptor beta chain was profiled in a study of cytotoxic CD8 clonotypes in ibrutinib-treated CLL. Clones were read by immunoSEQ multiplex PCR, and TCRdb kept only the in-frame ones, dropping some. The data contain some 300,000 clones, around four fifths of them singletons. The TCR comes from a human donor with chronic lymphocytic leukemia. Sequencing was performed on PBMCs, taken before ibrutinib treatment.

The CDR3 bases are TGTGCCAGCAGTGAAGGACTTCTCCGTGAGCAGTTCTTC. This sequence encodes CASSEGLLREQFF. The chain recombines TRBV6-4 with TRBJ2-1; weak D call: TRBD2 (5 bases). CDR1 and CDR2 from the germline V gene are MRHNA and SNTAGT. The CDR3 length is 13 residues. V was trimmed by 3 bases and J by 9 bases, leaving 12 bases between them.